The sequence of this T cell receptor (beta chain) was determined in a study of T cell responses to AZD1222 COVID-19 vaccine. The study, taken as a whole, reports: Elevations in Spike-specific TCR breadth and depth followed administration of two AZD1222 doses. Females outnumbered males among donors, who were mostly white British; clonal diversity was possibly underestimated.

Germline CDR1 MNHNS, CDR2 SASEGT. The germline V and J ends were trimmed by 2 bases and 0 bases, with 14 bases remaining between them. The CDR3 is 17 amino acids. The repertoire was sequenced with immunoSEQ multiplex PCR; TCRdb's copy has only in-frame clones and lacks some. In the table there are about 160,000 clones, approximately 90% of which are singletons. Turning to this clone: Its cognate antigen is unknown.

The V and J genes are TRBV6-1 and TRBJ1-5; TRBD1 is a possible D gene (5 bases). The clonotype comes from an adult who received the AZD1222 COVID-19 vaccine. The specimen comprised peripheral blood, sampled 28 days after the second AZD1222 dose. CDR3 loop: CASSETGTDFSNQPQHF. CDR3 bases: TGTGCCAGCAGTGAAACTGGGACTGACTTTAGCAATCAGCCCCAGCATTTT.